This entry is about one TCR beta chain. Just one base apart from a much larger clone, this may be a read error. This CDR3 contains 14 residues. V was trimmed by 4 bases and J by 11 bases, leaving 15 bases between them. CDR1 and CDR2 (germline): SGHTA, FQGNSA. TCRdb re-analysed the RT-PCR reads in MiXCR, keeping a single row per CDR3 protein. Altogether some 92,000 distinct CDR3 sequences are present, around 48% being singletons, with the ten largest covering around 55%. This entry comes from a study of patients and donors after allogeneic stem cell transplantation. Input material: blood, either unsorted or a sorted T cell fraction (not recorded which). This clonotype was obtained from a human donor who was either an allogeneic HSCT recipient or a stem cell or donor lymphocyte infusion donor (not recorded which). It is not recorded whose cells these are; they may come from a transplant donor. J is TRBJ1-6 and V is TRBV7-2; D gene uncertain. CDR3 bases: TGTGCCAGCAGCTACGGGTCAGACAATCCACCCCTCCACTTT. Translated, it gives CASSYGSDNPPLHF.